What follows are 32 T cell receptor beta chains derived from one specimen sequenced in a study of blood T cell repertoires in COVID-19. Assay: immunoSEQ multiplex PCR; the TCRdb copy retains only in-frame clones and omits some. The table lists about 230,000 clones, 80% to 90% of them singletons. Material for sequencing was peripheral blood. Receptors were obtained from a man between 45 and 60 years old with COVID-19, enrolled during active disease.

This clone was seen a handful of times. The chain uses TRBV18 and TRBJ2-7; D may be TRBD2 (5 bases). The CDR3 covers 13 residues. Trimming took off 0 bases at V and 5 bases at J, with 8 bases between the two ends. In germline, CDR1 is KGHSH, CDR2 LQKENI. CDR3 nucleotide sequence: TGTGCCAGCTCACCACCTAGCGTCGACGAGCAGTACTTC. It encodes CASSPPSVDEQYF. Full variable domain (missing parts from reference TRBV18 and TRBJ2-7): NAGVMQNPRHLVRRRGQEARLRCSPMKGHSHVYWYRQLPEEGLKFMVYLQKENIIDESGMPKERFSAEFPKEGPSILRIQQVVRGDSAAYFCASSPPSVDEQYFGPGTRLTVT.

In this sample, this clone turned up once. The chain is built from TRBV5-8 and TRBJ2-3, with D unresolved. There are 16 residues in the CDR3. The V end lost 1 base, the J end lost 1 base, and 13 bases lay between the germline ends. Germline loops: CDR1 SGHTS, CDR2 YDEGEE. The CDR3 region is CASSLIPAARTDTQYF. For the CDR3, the DNA is TGTGCCAGCAGCTTGATTCCCGCGGCGCGCACAGATACGCAGTATTTT.

The rearrangement uses TRBV2 and TRBJ1-2; D gene unclear. There are 11 residues in the CDR3. Germline assignment: CDR1 SNHLY and CDR2 FYNNEI. Trimming took off 3 bases at V and 7 bases at J, with 6 bases between the two ends. For the CDR3, the DNA is TGTGCCAGCAGTGAGGTCGGTGGCTACACCTTC. Translated, it gives CASSEVGGYTF.

The chain recombines TRBV6-5 with TRBJ1-5, with D possibly being TRBD1 (5 bases). Germline V gene lookup returns CDR1 MNHEY and CDR2 SVGAGI. CDR3 size: 13 residues. The V end lost 2 bases, the J end lost 5 bases, and 7 bases lay between the germline ends. The CDR3 loop is CASSYGADQPQHF. DNA for the CDR3: TGTGCCAGCAGTTACGGGGCGGATCAGCCCCAGCATTTT.

The chain recombines TRBV11-2 with TRBJ2-5, with D possibly matching TRBD1 (5 bases). The germline CDR1 and CDR2 sequences are SGHAT and FQNNGV. V lost 7 bases to trimming and J lost 5 bases, with 14 bases between them. The CDR3 is made up of 13 amino acids. DNA for the CDR3: TGTGCCAGCAATACAGGCTGGGGCGAGACCCAGTACTTC. Protein product: CASNTGWGETQYF.

The genes are TRBV18 and TRBJ2-3; 16 nucleotides agree with TRBD2. Germline V lookup: CDR1 KGHSH, CDR2 LQKENI. Trimming removed 4 bases from V and 2 bases from J; junction bases left unmatched: 12. CDR3 size: 20 residues. CDR3 nucleotide sequence: TGTGCCAGCTCACACCCGGGACTAGCGGGGGGGCCAGATGACACAGATACGCAGTATTTT. Amino acid sequence: CASSHPGLAGGPDDTDTQYF. Together with reference TRBV18 and TRBJ2-3, the CDR3 gives the full variable domain: NAGVMQNPRHLVRRRGQEARLRCSPMKGHSHVYWYRQLPEEGLKFMVYLQKENIIDESGMPKERFSAEFPKEGPSILRIQQVVRGDSAAYFCASSHPGLAGGPDDTDTQYFGPGTRLTVL.

The chain is built from TRBV18 and TRBJ1-6; 7 nucleotides match TRBD1. The V segment lost 3 bases and the J segment 7 bases; nucleotides outside the gene matches: 3. Looked up from germline, CDR1 is KGHSH and CDR2 is LQKENI. CDR3 size: 14 residues. The CDR3 coding sequence is TGTGCCAGCTCACCTGGGACAGCAAATTCACCCCTCCACTTT. Translating it yields CASSPGTANSPLHF.

V and J are TRBV6-1 and TRBJ1-5; D not certain. This CDR3 comprises 15 residues. V shed 2 bases and J shed 9 bases, with 17 bases lying between them. The germline V gene encodes CDR1 MNHNS and CDR2 SASEGT. This CDR3 is CASSEQAGSAAPQHF. In DNA form, the CDR3 reads TGTGCCAGCAGTGAACAGGCGGGCAGCGCGGCGCCCCAGCATTTT.

The J gene is TRBJ2-3, the V gene TRBV11-2; 10 positions match TRBD2. This CDR3 contains 16 residues. CDR1 is SGHAT and CDR2 is FQNNGV in the germline V gene. The V and J ends lost 5 bases and 4 bases, in that order; junction bases with no gene match: 9. The CDR3 loop is CASSHPPSGRPDTQYF. The DNA for the CDR3 is TGTGCCAGCAGCCACCCCCCTAGCGGGAGACCAGATACGCAGTATTTT.

As for this clone: Additional DNA sequences in this sample encode the identical CDR3. The chain has TRBV3-1 (or the pseudogene TRBV3-2) and TRBJ2-7; no definite D call. This CDR3 has 14 residues. The V end was cut by 3 bases, the J end by 2 bases, with 11 bases between. Germline CDR1 and CDR2: LGHDT and YNNKEL (reference sequence). As DNA, the CDR3 is TGTGCCAGCAGCCAGGCAGACGGAGCCTACGAGCAGTACTTC. Amino acids: CASSQADGAYEQYF.

This chain uses TRBV18 with TRBJ2-3; TRBD1 matches at 9 bases. The junction had 4 bases not matched to a gene; V was cut back by 3 bases and J by 3 bases. Germline assignment: CDR1 KGHSH and CDR2 LQKENI. CDR3 size: 15 residues. For the CDR3, the DNA is TGTGCCAGCTCACCCGGGACAGGGTGGACAGATACGCAGTATTTT. Amino acid sequence: CASSPGTGWTDTQYF.

The chain has TRBV7-3 and TRBJ2-1; 7 bases match TRBD2. The ends lost 5 bases at V and 2 bases at J; junction bases unmatched: 9. The CDR3 totals 16 residues. Germline V lookup: CDR1 SGHTA, CDR2 FQGTGA. The CDR3 DNA reads TGTGCCAGCAGCCCTCCGGGGACTACCACCTACAATGAGCAGTTCTTC. Translating it yields CASSPPGTTTYNEQFF.

This chain connects TRBV12-3 or TRBV12-4 to TRBJ2-7, with 7 positions matching TRBD2. The CDR3 is 13 residues long. V gave up 6 bases and J gave up 1 base; unmatched junction bases: 3. The CDR3 nucleotides are TGTGCCAGCAGGGTAGCGGGTTCCTACGAGCAGTACTTC. Translation: CASRVAGSYEQYF.

The rearrangement links TRBV7-9 to TRBJ1-3, with a weak D call TRBD1 (5 bases). Germline CDR1 reads SEHNR; CDR2 reads FQNEAQ (reference sequence). V dropped 1 base and J dropped 2 bases, with 12 bases sitting between them. The CDR3 has 16 amino acids. The CDR3 sequence is CASSLGAGPTGNTIYF. Written as DNA, the CDR3 is TGTGCCAGCAGCTTAGGGGCAGGGCCAACTGGAAACACCATATATTTT.

This clone was picked up a small number of times. The V and J genes are TRBV7-2 and TRBJ1-6; the D gene is possibly TRBD1 (6 bases). The V and J ends lost 6 bases and 5 bases respectively, with 14 bases between them. This CDR3 contains 15 residues. Germline-derived CDR1 and CDR2 are SGHTA and FQGNSA. The CDR3 DNA reads as TGTGCCAGCAGGGTGGGGGCGACTAATAATTCACCCCTCCACTTT. It translates to CASRVGATNNSPLHF.

The chain carries TRBV5-1 and TRBJ2-3, with a weak D call TRBD1 (6 bases). Trimming cost V 2 bases and J 4 bases, with 17 bases left between them. CDR1 is SGHRS, CDR2 YFSETQ, per germline. CDR3 length: 16 residues. The CDR3 nucleotides are TGCGCCAGCAGCTTTGCACAGGGTATTCTTGCAGATACGCAGTATTTT. Protein product: CASSFAQGILADTQYF.

The V and J genes are TRBV21-1 and TRBJ1-5; the D segment call TRBD1 is taken from the table without a DNA check. TRBV21-1 is designated a pseudogene. This CDR3 has 12 amino acids. The CDR3 region has the DNA TGTGCCAGCAGGAAAGCTAGGGGTTGGCAGCATTTT. This codes for CASRKARGWQHF.

The rearrangement uses TRBV10-1 and TRBJ2-3; 12 nucleotides agree with TRBD2. Unmatched junction bases numbered 24, after V lost 7 bases and J lost 1 base. The CDR3 is made up of 22 amino acids. The germline gives CDR1 WNHNN, CDR2 SYGVQD (reference sequence). In DNA form, the CDR3 reads TGCGCCAGCATTCAGCCCTCCCCCCATCTAGCGGGAGGGCCAGGGGGCACAGATACGCAGTATTTT. This codes for CASIQPSPHLAGGPGGTDTQYF.

The genes are TRBV11-2 and TRBJ2-4; D is undetermined. The germline V and J ends were trimmed by 1 base and 5 bases, with 9 bases remaining between them. Germline-derived CDR1 and CDR2 are SGHAT and FQNNGV. The CDR3 sequence is 14 residues long. CDR3 region: CASSLVRNQNIQYF. The CDR3 DNA reads TGTGCCAGCAGCTTAGTTAGAAACCAAAACATTCAGTACTTC.

This chain joins TRBV23-1 and TRBJ1-1, with D unresolved. TRBV23-1 has ORF status, its function being uncertain. With 0 bases removed from V and 2 bases from J, the gap between germline ends came to 10 bases. The CDR3 totals 15 residues. The CDR3 DNA sequence: TGCGCCAGCAGTCAATCTGGTAGCGAAAACACTGAAGCTTTCTTT. It specifies CASSQSGSENTEAFF.

The chain joins TRBV12-3 or TRBV12-4 to TRBJ1-2; D not resolved. Trimming left V 8 bases short and J 6 bases short, with 7 bases between. This CDR3 has 10 residues. The CDR3 here is CASGRDGYTF. The DNA for the CDR3 is TGTGCCAGCGGCCGGGATGGCTACACCTTC.

The genes are TRBV7-9 and TRBJ2-3; TRBD1 matches 11 bases. V lost 4 bases, J lost 4 bases, and 7 bases stayed unmatched. Germline V gives CDR1 SEHNR, CDR2 FQNEAQ (reference sequence). This CDR3 region has 16 residues. The CDR3 sequence is CASSSGTGGGSDTQYF. The CDR3 DNA reads as TGTGCCAGCAGCTCGGGGACAGGGGGTGGGTCAGATACGCAGTATTTT.

This chain joins TRBV27 and TRBJ2-2, with a tentative D call TRBD2 (5 bases). The CDR3 spans 14 residues. CDR1 is MNHEY, CDR2 SMNVEV, per germline (reference sequence). Trimming stripped 5 bases from V and 6 bases from J, with 13 bases between. CDR3 protein: CASSADPRAGELFF. Here the CDR3 DNA reads TGTGCCAGCAGTGCGGACCCGAGGGCCGGGGAGCTGTTTTTT.

The rearrangement links TRBV6-5 to TRBJ1-5, with D maybe TRBD2 (5 bases). The DNA end is more similar to TRBJ2-3, so the J call may be wrong. CDR3 length: 14 residues. Germline V gives CDR1 MNHEY, CDR2 SVGAGI. CDR3 DNA: TGTGCCAGCAGTCTCCGGGGTAGCAATCAGCCCCAGTATTTT. It yields the protein CASSLRGSNQPQYF.

The CDR3: CASSVGGDTQYF. As DNA, the CDR3 is TGTGCCAGCAGTGTGGGGGGGGATACGCAGTATTTT. The chain has TRBV12-3 or TRBV12-4 and TRBJ2-3, with 7 bases lining up with TRBD2. The CDR3 sequence is 12 residues long. The J segment lost 6 bases and the V segment lost 5 bases, leaving 2 bases of the junction unmatched.

The rearrangement joins TRBV28 to TRBJ1-6; D is unclear. Between the trimmed V and J ends, which lost 7 bases and 0 bases, there was a span of 7 bases. This CDR3 has 14 residues. Germline V CDR1 and CDR2: MDHEN, SYDVKM. CDR3: CASKRSSYNSPLHF. The DNA for the CDR3 is TGTGCCAGCAAGAGAAGCTCCTATAATTCACCCCTCCACTTT.

This clone was observed a single time. V and J are TRBV30 and TRBJ1-1; a possible D gene is TRBD1 (6 bases). There are 13 residues in the CDR3. The V end lost 0 bases, the J end lost 11 bases, and 16 bases lay between the germline ends. The germline gives CDR1 GTSNPN, CDR2 SVGIG (reference sequence). The CDR3 nucleotides are TGTGCCTGGAGTGTAGACAGGACCCTAGGTGCTTTCTTT. This sequence encodes CAWSVDRTLGAFF.

This rearrangement joins TRBV2 to TRBJ2-5, with TRBD1 as a possible D gene (5 bases). Germline V gene sequence: CDR1 SNHLY, CDR2 FYNNEI. CDR3 length: 12 residues. Trimming stripped 2 bases from V and 7 bases from J, with 8 bases between. The CDR3 coding sequence is TGTGCCAGCAGTGAACAGGGATGGACCCAGTACTTC. It translates to CASSEQGWTQYF.

This sequence joins TRBV19 and TRBJ2-5; a possible D gene is TRBD2 (7 bases). Trimming removed 6 bases from V and 2 bases from J, with 19 bases in between. Per the germline V gene, CDR1 is LNHDA and CDR2 is SQIVND (reference sequence). The CDR3 length is 16 residues. This CDR3 is CASRTSHGGAQETQYF. CDR3 nucleotide sequence: TGTGCCAGTAGGACCTCGCATGGGGGGGCTCAAGAGACCCAGTACTTC.

The rearrangement links TRBV29-1 to TRBJ2-7; 9 bases line up with TRBD1. This CDR3 comprises 14 residues. Per the germline V gene, CDR1 is SQVTM and CDR2 is ANQGSEA. V lost 5 bases and J lost 6; bases outside the gene matches: 11. The CDR3 coding sequence is TGCAGCGTTACCCGAGCGGACAGGGGCGCCGAGCAGTACTTC. It is translated as CSVTRADRGAEQYF.

The gene calls are TRBV2 and TRBJ2-5, with D maybe TRBD1 (7 bases). The CDR3 length is 15 residues. The V end was cut by 8 bases, the J end by 5 bases, with 21 bases between. The V gene's germline CDR1 is SNHLY and CDR2 FYNNEI. Here the CDR3 reads CASSGGLGLLETQYF. The CDR3 region has the DNA TGTGCCAGCTCAGGGGGGTTGGGGTTGTTGGAGACCCAGTACTTC.

The rearrangement links TRBV7-2 to TRBJ1-1; 7 bases agree with TRBD1. With V trimmed by 5 bases and J by 0 bases, 6 bases remained unmatched. Germline CDR1 reads SGHTA; CDR2 reads FQGNSA. The CDR3 covers 15 residues. This chain's CDR3 is CASSPPDRVNTEAFF. As DNA, the CDR3 is TGTGCCAGCAGCCCCCCTGACAGGGTGAACACTGAAGCTTTCTTT.